A single sample gave rise to the 23 T cell receptor beta chains below, sequenced in a study of early T cells in non-severe SARS-CoV-2 infection. A single record per CDR3 protein comes from TCRdb applying MiXCR to the 5' RACE reads. The data contain some 50,000 distinct CDR3 sequences, around 10% of them singletons. Sequenced material: whole blood. Every receptor here comes from an adult who was a healthcare worker with PCR-confirmed SARS-CoV-2 infection or an uninfected control (not recorded which).

The rearrangement uses TRBV6-1 and TRBJ2-3; 7 nucleotides agree with TRBD2. Trimming at V came to 5 bases and at J to 0 bases, leaving 14 bases not matched to a gene. Germline CDR1 MNHNS, CDR2 SASEGT. This CDR3 contains 18 residues. DNA for the CDR3: TGTGCCAGCAGTCTAGGCGTCGGACTAGTCGGAAGCACAGATACGCAGTATTTT. Amino acid sequence: CASSLGVGLVGSTDTQYF.

The CDR3 DNA sequence: TGCAGCACCAACAGGGAAGGGGTCACAGATACGCAGTATTTT. It yields the protein CSTNREGVTDTQYF. V and J are TRBV29-1 and TRBJ2-3, with a possible D match to TRBD1 (6 bases). CDR1 is SQVTM, CDR2 ANQGSEA, per germline. The CDR3 consists of 14 residues. Trimming removed 8 bases from V and 2 bases from J, with 17 bases in between.

The rearrangement uses TRBV12-3 or TRBV12-4 and TRBJ2-1; the D is unclear. The CDR3 is 15 amino acids. The V gene lost 2 bases and the J gene lost 2 bases, with 10 bases spanning the gap. The DNA of the CDR3 is TGTGCCAGCAGTTTAAATAGCCCAACCTACAATGAGCAGTTCTTC. This encodes CASSLNSPTYNEQFF.

V is TRBV20-1 and J is TRBJ2-1; 9 bases are a match to TRBD2. V lost 0 bases and J lost 0; bases outside the gene matches: 12. CDR3 size: 19 residues. From germline, CDR1 is DFQATT and CDR2 SNEGSKA (reference sequence). The CDR3 bases are TGCAGTGCTAGAGACAGCTGGACTAGCGCGAAAAGCTCCTACAATGAGCAGTTCTTC. Protein sequence: CSARDSWTSAKSSYNEQFF.

This clonotype was counted a single time. The chain is built from TRBV12-3 or TRBV12-4 and TRBJ1-2; D may be TRBD1 (5 bases). The CDR3 length is 14 residues. V was trimmed by 8 bases and J by 3 bases, leaving 16 bases between them. The CDR3 bases are TGTGCCAGCGACAAGCCCGGGGGACACTATGGCTACACCTTC. Encoded protein: CASDKPGGHYGYTF.

On this clonotype itself: Just one base apart from a much larger clone, this may be a read error. The chain uses TRBV5-1 and TRBJ2-7, with D uncertain. V dropped 4 bases and J dropped 1 base, with 9 bases sitting between them. From germline, CDR1 is SGHRS and CDR2 YFSETQ. The CDR3 is 13 residues long. DNA of the CDR3: TGCGCCAGCAGCCCTGGCGATTCCTACGAGCAGTACTTC. This gives the protein CASSPGDSYEQYF.

This clonotype was detected ten times or more. The rearrangement joins TRBV12-5 to TRBJ2-6, with D unclear. The CDR3 loop spans 13 amino acids. The germline CDR1 and CDR2 sequences are LGHNT and FRNRAP. Trimming removed 10 bases from V and 0 bases from J, with 7 bases in between. The CDR3 sequence is CAITDSGANVLTF. CDR3 nucleotides: TGTGCTATAACAGACTCTGGGGCCAACGTCCTGACTTTC.

This clonotype occurred once. V gene TRBV20-1 combines with J gene TRBJ2-7; 7 nucleotides align to TRBD1. The CDR3 contains 14 residues. Trimming at V came to 5 bases and at J to 0 bases, leaving 7 bases not matched to a gene. Germline V gene sequence: CDR1 DFQATT, CDR2 SNEGSKA (reference sequence). CDR3 protein: CSAPRQGGSYEQYF. DNA of the CDR3: TGCAGTGCTCCCCGACAGGGCGGCTCCTACGAGCAGTACTTC.

This clonotype was counted at least ten times. The V and J genes are TRBV19 and TRBJ2-1; the match to TRBD2 covers 7 bases. The ends lost 6 bases at V and 5 bases at J; junction bases unmatched: 10. This CDR3 has 15 residues. CDR1 is LNHDA, CDR2 SQIVND, per germline (reference sequence). The CDR3 DNA follows: TGTGCCAGTAGGGGGGGAGGGACTAAAAACAATGAGCAGTTCTTC. As protein: CASRGGGTKNNEQFF.

There are a few counts of this clonotype. CDR3 sequence (DNA): TGTGCCAGCGGGGGCTACTACGAGCAGTACTTC. It is translated as CASGGYYEQYF. The rearrangement uses TRBV6-2 or TRBV6-3 and TRBJ2-7; TRBD1 is a possible D gene (6 bases). The CDR3 extends over 11 amino acids. Germline CDR1 MNHEY, CDR2 SVGEGT. Trimming cost V 8 bases and J 3 bases, with 8 bases left between them.

V is TRBV19 and J is TRBJ2-7; D not resolved. Germline-derived CDR1 and CDR2 are LNHDA and SQIVND (reference sequence). V dropped 5 bases and J dropped 0 bases, with 11 bases sitting between them. The CDR3 spans 14 residues. This CDR3 is CASSRPGFSYEQYF. For the CDR3, the DNA is TGTGCCAGTAGTCGGCCAGGTTTCTCCTACGAGCAGTACTTC.

The table lists this clonotype with many counts. The chain couples TRBV5-8 to TRBJ2-7, with 8 positions matching TRBD1. This CDR3 is built from 15 residues. V trimming: 2 bases; J trimming: 0 bases; junction bases outside the gene matches: 4. The germline CDR1 and CDR2 sequences are SGHTS and YDEGEE. The CDR3 spells CASSLGTGSSYEQYF. The CDR3 nucleotides read TGTGCCAGCAGCTTAGGGACAGGAAGCTCCTACGAGCAGTACTTC.

This clonotype was seen repeatedly, ten times or more. The chain recombines TRBV6-5 with TRBJ2-5, with 11 bases that match TRBD2. The CDR3 is 16 residues long. The junction had 7 bases not matched to a gene; V was cut back by 6 bases and J by 1 base. Germline CDR1 and CDR2: MNHEY and SVGAGI. The DNA for the CDR3 is TGTGCCAGCAGCCTTCGACTAGCGGGAATCCAAGAGACCCAGTACTTC. Protein sequence: CASSLRLAGIQETQYF.

At least ten counts were recorded for this clonotype. The chain couples TRBV6-5 to TRBJ2-1, with unresolved D. This CDR3 region has 16 residues. Between the trimmed V and J ends, which lost 6 bases and 0 bases, there was a span of 15 bases. Germline V lookup: CDR1 MNHEY, CDR2 SVGAGI. CDR3 sequence reads: CASRAGRVSSYNEQFF. CDR3 DNA sequence: TGTGCCAGCAGAGCAGGACGGGTGAGCTCCTACAATGAGCAGTTCTTC.

The table lists this clonotype with many counts. The chain carries TRBV3-1 and TRBJ1-2, with 12 bases identical to TRBD1. Germline V lookup: CDR1 LGHDT, CDR2 YNNKEL (reference sequence). This CDR3 contains 14 residues. Germline trimming cut 7 bases from V and 12 bases from J; bases unmatched to any gene: 12. In DNA form, the CDR3 reads TGTGCCAGCACCCCGGACGGGACAGGGGGCGGGCACACCTTC. Residues: CASTPDGTGGGHTF.

There are a few counts of this clonotype. This chain joins TRBV7-6 and TRBJ2-2, with 11 nucleotides matching TRBD2. Germline CDR1 SGHVS, CDR2 FNYEAQ. The CDR3 totals 16 residues. V lost 4 bases to trimming and J lost 4 bases; unmatched junction nucleotides: 5. As DNA, the CDR3 is TGTGCCAGCAGCTCCCTAGCGGGAGGCCCCACCGGGGAGCTGTTTTTT. Its protein product is CASSSLAGGPTGELFF.

In its sample, this clonotype was seen a few times. The chain links TRBV12-3 or TRBV12-4 to TRBJ1-2, with D possibly TRBD1 on 5 matching bases. There are 12 residues in the CDR3. Trimming left V 8 bases short and J 7 bases short, with 14 bases between. The CDR3 DNA reads TGTGCCAGCTCCAGACAGACGAGTGGCTACACCTTC. Protein sequence: CASSRQTSGYTF.

In its sample, this clonotype was seen many times. The chain is built from TRBV3-1 and TRBJ2-1, with 10 bases matching TRBD2. V shed 6 bases, J shed 9 bases, and the junction held 5 bases outside the gene matches. The germline V gene has CDR1 LGHDT and CDR2 YNNKEL (reference sequence). The CDR3 totals 13 residues. For the CDR3, the DNA is TGTGCCAGCAGTCGGGGACTAGCGACTGAGCAGTTCTTC. The encoded protein is CASSRGLATEQFF.

The table lists this clonotype with many counts. The genes are TRBV27 and TRBJ2-7; 8 nucleotides line up with TRBD1. The germline V gene has CDR1 MNHEY and CDR2 SMNVEV (reference sequence). The CDR3 extends over 12 amino acids. Trimming took 5 bases from V and 6 from J; bases not matched to a gene: 3. The DNA of the CDR3 is TGTGCCAGCAGTCGGACAGGGAGCGAGCAGTACTTC. As protein: CASSRTGSEQYF.

This clonotype was picked up many times. This chain connects TRBV6-5 to TRBJ1-1; tentatively, D is TRBD1 (6 bases). Trimming pared 10 bases from V and 2 bases from J, leaving 17 bases between. The V gene's germline CDR1 is MNHEY and CDR2 SVGAGI. The CDR3 runs 14 residues. The CDR3 DNA sequence: TGTGCCATCAGGGAGGGACAATTAAACACTGAAGCTTTCTTT. It yields the protein CAIREGQLNTEAFF.

The table lists this clonotype with many counts. The J gene is TRBJ2-6, the V gene TRBV12-3 or TRBV12-4, with 7 bases identical to TRBD2. J gave up 4 bases and V 6 bases, and 6 bases lay outside the gene matches. The CDR3 has 15 amino acids. Written as DNA, the CDR3 is TGTGCCAGCAGCGCCCGGGGGGTCGGGGCCAACGTCCTGACTTTC. It is translated as CASSARGVGANVLTF.

This clonotype has ten or more counts. The CDR3 nucleotides are TGTGCCATCAGGGACCAGCGAGCGGGAGATTCTCCAGATACGCAGTATTTT. Amino acid sequence: CAIRDQRAGDSPDTQYF. The chain employs TRBV10-3 and TRBJ2-3; 8 positions agree with TRBD2. V lost 6 bases and J lost 4; bases outside the gene matches: 15. Germline-derived CDR1 and CDR2 are ENHRY and SYGVKD. The CDR3 is 17 amino acids.

This sequence joins TRBV20-1 and TRBJ1-3, with D unresolved. Germline-derived CDR1 and CDR2 are DFQATT and SNEGSKA (reference sequence). This CDR3 is 13 amino acids long. Between the trimmed V and J ends, which lost 0 bases and 6 bases, there was a span of 9 bases. CDR3 amino acids: CSARDLRENTIYF. The CDR3 coding sequence is TGCAGTGCTAGAGATCTCCGCGAAAACACCATATATTTT.